The 32 T cell receptor beta chains given below trace back to one sample, sequenced in a study of cytomegalovirus exposure and HLA in healthy donors. PCR amplification relied on 60 Vbeta primers (plus 13 Jbeta primers). The protocol was immunoSEQ multiplex PCR, while the TCRdb copy is restricted to in-frame clones and leaves out a portion. The sample comprises 150,000 to 200,000 clones, approximately 80% of which are singletons, and over 8% rests with the top ten. The sequenced sample was PBMCs. These receptors all stem from a man younger than 35 in good health and CMV-seropositive.

The rearrangement links TRBV7-2 to TRBJ2-1; the match to TRBD2 covers 7 bases. This CDR3 region has 18 residues. In germline, CDR1 is SGHTA, CDR2 FQGNSA. The V and J ends lost 5 bases and 0 bases, in that order; junction bases with no gene match: 13. The CDR3 loop is CASSLPSGPMSSYNEQFF. CDR3 sequence (DNA): TGTGCCAGCAGCCTACCTAGCGGACCTATGAGCTCCTACAATGAGCAGTTCTTC.

The chain is built from TRBV7-8 and TRBJ2-1; 11 bases line up with TRBD2. CDR1 and CDR2 (germline): SGHVS, FQNEAQ. The CDR3 length is 16 residues. Losses at the gene ends were 2 bases for V and 7 bases for J; bases not matched to a gene: 7. The CDR3 sequence: CASSLLAGGYMNEQFF. In DNA form, the CDR3 reads TGTGCCAGCAGCTTACTAGCGGGGGGTTACATGAATGAGCAGTTCTTC.

The count of this clone is one. For the CDR3, the DNA is TGTGCCAGCAGTACACGAACGACAGGTCCATCAAACTACGAGCAGTACTTC. Amino acids: CASSTRTTGPSNYEQYF. The chain employs TRBV28 and TRBJ2-7; D is possibly TRBD1 (6 bases). Trimming took off 5 bases at V and 3 bases at J, with 23 bases between the two ends. This CDR3 is 17 amino acids long. Germline V gives CDR1 MDHEN, CDR2 SYDVKM.

This clone came up a few times. V usage is TRBV5-6 and J usage is TRBJ2-3, with 8 nucleotides matching TRBD2. There are 16 residues in the CDR3. Germline lookup yields CDR1 SGHDT and CDR2 YYEEEE. With V trimmed by 1 base and J by 3 bases, 7 bases remained unmatched. In nucleotides, the CDR3 is TGTGCCAGCAGCTTGCGCCGGACTAGCAGGACAGATACGCAGTATTTT. Translated, it gives CASSLRRTSRTDTQYF.

The chain uses TRBV6-5 and TRBJ2-7; D remains ambiguous. Germline V CDR1 and CDR2: MNHEY, SVGAGI. V was clipped by 4 bases and J by 3 bases, with 4 bases between them. The CDR3 contains 11 residues. In nucleotides, the CDR3 is TGTGCCAGCAGTTCTCGCTACGAGCAGTACTTC. Translated, it gives CASSSRYEQYF.

This chain uses TRBV5-6 with TRBJ2-1; no reliable D call. Germline CDR1 is SGHDT and CDR2 is YYEEEE. V lost 2 bases and J 9 bases, leaving 6 bases between the germline ends. The CDR3 contains 11 residues. Written as DNA, the CDR3 is TGTGCCAGCAGCTTATCCGTTGAGCAGTTCTTC. It codes for CASSLSVEQFF.

The chain carries TRBV7-6 and TRBJ2-7; D possibly corresponds to TRBD1 (6 bases). Germline loops: CDR1 SGHVS, CDR2 FNYEAQ. The CDR3 loop spans 16 amino acids. With 0 bases removed from V and 2 bases from J, the gap between germline ends came to 14 bases. CDR3 region: CASSLAIGQQTYEQYF. Here the CDR3 DNA reads TGTGCCAGCAGCTTAGCCATAGGACAGCAGACCTACGAGCAGTACTTC. The complete variable domain, with remaining parts taken from reference TRBV7-6 and TRBJ2-7, reads GAGVSQSPRYKVTKRGQDVALRCDPISGHVSLYWYRQALGQGPEFLTYFNYEAQQDKSGLPNDRFSAERPEGSISTLTIQRTEQRDSAMYRCASSLAIGQQTYEQYFGPGTRLTVT.

This clone showed up just once. This chain links TRBV6-5 with TRBJ1-1; no clear D. This CDR3 has 14 amino acids. Germline CDR1 MNHEY, CDR2 SVGAGI. V was cut by 2 bases and J by 0 bases, with 7 bases left in between. The CDR3: CASSYGQMNTEAFF. CDR3 sequence (DNA): TGTGCCAGCAGTTACGGGCAGATGAACACTGAAGCTTTCTTT.

The V call is TRBV7-9, the J call TRBJ1-5; 7 bases line up with TRBD1. V dropped 5 bases and J dropped 6; count of bases not matched to a gene: 10. Germline CDR1 is SEHNR and CDR2 is FQNEAQ (reference sequence). The CDR3 sequence is 15 residues long. CDR3 sequence: CASSLGGTALQPQHF. CDR3 nucleotides: TGTGCCAGCAGCCTAGGGGGGACAGCTCTTCAGCCCCAGCATTTT.

This chain links TRBV21-1 with TRBJ2-7; TRBD2 reflects the table's D call only, with no check against the DNA. TRBV21-1 is a pseudogene locus. The CDR3 is 15 amino acids. Here the CDR3 reads CASSQTESSSYEQYF. The CDR3 bases are TGTGCCAGCAGCCAGACTGAATCTAGCTCCTACGAGCAGTACTTC.

This clone was seen more than once but under ten times. The J gene is TRBJ1-1, the V gene TRBV6-6; D gene ambiguous. CDR1 is MNHNY and CDR2 is SVGAGI in the germline V gene (reference sequence). The CDR3 runs to 15 residues. Trimming removed 4 bases at V and 1 base at J, with 13 bases between. Here the CDR3 DNA reads TGTGCCAGCAGTTCGTTTTTTGAGGGGAACACTGAAGCTTTCTTT. Protein product: CASSSFFEGNTEAFF.

The CDR3 protein is CASSHREGHDNEQFF. In DNA, the CDR3 is TGTGCCAGCAGCCACCGGGAGGGCCACGACAATGAGCAGTTCTTC. The gene calls are TRBV11-2 and TRBJ2-1; 8 bases fit TRBD2. Germline V CDR1 and CDR2: SGHAT, FQNNGV. This CDR3 comprises 15 residues. The V and J ends lost 5 bases and 5 bases, in that order; junction bases with no gene match: 8.

Concerning this clone itself: At the DNA level, this CDR3 is encoded by other sequences in the same sample as well. This chain joins TRBV5-1 and TRBJ1-1, with D possibly matching TRBD1 (5 bases). Germline V CDR1 and CDR2: SGHRS, YFSETQ. Trimming pared 1 base from V and 1 base from J, leaving 8 bases between. The CDR3 contains 14 residues. The CDR3 loop reads CASSLKQGNTEAFF. CDR3 in DNA: TGCGCCAGCAGCTTGAAGCAGGGGAACACTGAAGCTTTCTTT.

The V and J genes are TRBV15 and TRBJ1-1, with 7 bases lining up with TRBD1. CDR3 length equals 15 residues. Germline loops: CDR1 LNHNV, CDR2 YYDKDF (reference sequence). The junction had 6 bases not matched to a gene; V was cut back by 5 bases and J by 0 bases. The CDR3 loop reads CATSGRDSMNTEAFF. CDR3 bases: TGTGCCACCAGCGGAAGGGACAGCATGAACACTGAAGCTTTCTTT.

The chain employs TRBV11-2 and TRBJ2-7, with no clear D. This CDR3 contains 14 residues. Trimming took off 2 bases at V and 2 bases at J, with 10 bases between the two ends. CDR1 is SGHAT and CDR2 is FQNNGV in the germline V gene. The CDR3 reads CASSLNYKTYEQYF. In DNA form, the CDR3 reads TGTGCCAGCAGCTTAAATTACAAAACCTACGAGCAGTACTTC.

This sequence joins TRBV10-3 and TRBJ2-7; TRBD2 is a possible D gene (5 bases). V shed 7 bases and J shed 7 bases, with 20 bases lying between them. This CDR3 is built from 14 residues. From germline, CDR1 is ENHRY and CDR2 SYGVKD. The CDR3 region has the DNA TGTGCCATCATTAGTGAGGGAAAGGAACGGGAGCAGTACTTC. Protein product: CAIISEGKEREQYF.

The rearrangement links TRBV12-5 to TRBJ1-3; no reliable D call. Germline CDR1 and CDR2: LGHNT and FRNRAP. This CDR3 has 18 residues. The V gene lost 0 bases and the J gene lost 0 bases, with 15 bases spanning the gap. CDR3 in amino acids: CASGLVIGDSISGNTIYF. CDR3 nucleotide sequence: TGTGCTAGTGGTTTGGTTATCGGCGACTCTATCTCTGGAAACACCATATATTTT.

V gene TRBV18 combines with J gene TRBJ1-4; no definite D call. This CDR3 is 13 amino acids long. The germline gives CDR1 KGHSH, CDR2 LQKENI. V was pared by 3 bases and J by 8 bases, with 10 bases between. The CDR3 region has the DNA TGTGCCAGCTCACCCTCGTTGGAGGAAAAACTGTTTTTT. Translated: CASSPSLEEKLFF.

V usage is TRBV9 and J usage is TRBJ2-1; 8 bases are shared with TRBD2. The junction had 9 bases not matched to a gene; V was cut back by 0 bases and J by 4 bases. Germline CDR1 and CDR2: SGDLS and YYNGEE. The length of the CDR3 is 17 residues. The CDR3 loop is CASSVDVGAGGYNEQFF. The CDR3 DNA follows: TGTGCCAGCAGCGTAGATGTGGGCGCGGGGGGATACAATGAGCAGTTCTTC.

The chain recombines TRBV14 with TRBJ2-5; D remains unclear. The length of the CDR3 is 13 residues. Germline V lookup: CDR1 SGHDN, CDR2 FVKESK. V was cut by 3 bases and J by 5 bases, with 10 bases left in between. CDR3 loop: CASSHWSGETQYF. In DNA form, the CDR3 reads TGTGCCAGCAGCCATTGGTCCGGGGAGACCCAGTACTTC.

J is TRBJ2-3 and V is TRBV5-1, with a possible D match to TRBD2 (5 bases). Germline CDR1 is SGHRS and CDR2 is YFSETQ. The CDR3 totals 15 residues. Trimming left V 3 bases short and J 0 bases short, with 11 bases between. The CDR3 coding sequence is TGCGCCAGCAGCTCCGGACGGGATAGCACAGATACGCAGTATTTT. Protein: CASSSGRDSTDTQYF.

A word on this clone: The same CDR3 is also encoded by other DNA sequences in this sample. V and J are TRBV7-9 and TRBJ2-7; possibly TRBD2 for D (5 bases). CDR3 length: 13 amino acids. V was cut by 0 bases and J by 4 bases, with 7 bases left in between. Looked up from germline, CDR1 is SEHNR and CDR2 is FQNEAQ (reference sequence). The CDR3 nucleotides are TGTGCCAGCAGCTTAGCGGGAGATTACGAGCAGTACTTC. It specifies CASSLAGDYEQYF.

The V and J genes are TRBV6-5 and TRBJ2-7; TRBD2 is a possible D gene (6 bases). The V gene's germline CDR1 is MNHEY and CDR2 SVGAGI. V was cut by 0 bases and J by 5 bases, with 11 bases left in between. The CDR3 has 14 amino acids. Written as DNA, the CDR3 is TGTGCCAGCAGTTACTCTGTTGGGGGGAACGAGCAGTACTTC. Its protein is CASSYSVGGNEQYF.

The chain uses TRBV7-9 and TRBJ2-1; D possibly corresponds to TRBD1 (5 bases). The CDR3 totals 14 residues. Germline V gene sequence: CDR1 SEHNR, CDR2 FQNEAQ (reference sequence). V was trimmed by 5 bases and J by 1 base, leaving 9 bases between them. The CDR3 loop reads CASSPRQSYNEQFF. For the CDR3, the DNA is TGTGCCAGCAGCCCCAGACAGTCCTACAATGAGCAGTTCTTC.

The V and J genes are TRBV7-2 and TRBJ2-3; D is possibly TRBD2 (6 bases). The V gene's germline CDR1 is SGHTA and CDR2 FQGNSA. V shed 1 base and J shed 1 base, with 12 bases lying between them. The CDR3 extends over 16 amino acids. The CDR3 here is CASSLGLASGTDTQYF. CDR3 coding DNA: TGTGCCAGCAGCTTAGGTTTGGCTAGCGGCACAGATACGCAGTATTTT.

For the CDR3, the DNA is TGTGCCAGCAGTTGGACGGGGGGAAGCAATCAGCCCCAGCATTTT. This codes for CASSWTGGSNQPQHF. J is TRBJ1-5 and V is TRBV28; the D gene is possibly TRBD1 (5 bases). V lost 4 bases, J lost 1 base, and 11 bases lay in between. Looked up from germline, CDR1 is MDHEN and CDR2 is SYDVKM. This CDR3 is built from 15 residues.

This chain connects TRBV6-6 to TRBJ2-5; TRBD1 might be the D (5 bases). CDR3 length equals 14 residues. Between the trimmed V and J ends, which lost 6 bases and 0 bases, there was a span of 11 bases. Per the germline V gene, CDR1 is MNHNY and CDR2 is SVGAGI (reference sequence). The CDR3 here is CASRARVDQETQYF. As DNA, the CDR3 is TGTGCCAGCAGAGCCAGGGTCGACCAAGAGACCCAGTACTTC.

This clone was seen just once. The chain couples TRBV10-3 to TRBJ1-1, with TRBD1 as a possible D gene (5 bases). The V gene lost 2 bases and the J gene lost 10 bases, with 17 bases spanning the gap. CDR1 and CDR2 from the germline V gene are ENHRY and SYGVKD. CDR3 size: 14 residues. CDR3 sequence: CAISEGGKGTPAFF. The DNA for the CDR3 is TGTGCCATCAGTGAGGGCGGGAAAGGGACCCCAGCTTTCTTT.

This clone was observed a single time. The rearrangement joins TRBV7-6 to TRBJ2-7; possibly TRBD1 for D (6 bases). This CDR3 comprises 14 residues. V lost 8 bases, J lost 1 base, and 15 bases lay in between. Germline V lookup: CDR1 SGHVS, CDR2 FNYEAQ. The CDR3 sequence: CASAFSGASYEQYF. The CDR3 coding sequence is TGTGCCAGCGCGTTTTCAGGGGCATCCTACGAGCAGTACTTC.

This clone was detected once. The J gene is TRBJ2-2, the V gene TRBV9; D is possibly TRBD2 (7 bases). The V gene's germline CDR1 is SGDLS and CDR2 YYNGEE. V lost 2 bases and J lost 6, with 14 bases in between. The CDR3 is 15 residues long. The CDR3 DNA reads TGTGCCAGCAGCGTTGTGGGGGGGCCTTCCGGGGAGCTGTTTTTT. Its protein is CASSVVGGPSGELFF.

J is TRBJ1-5 and V is TRBV2; D gene ambiguous. The CDR3 consists of 16 residues. Germline V gene sequence: CDR1 SNHLY, CDR2 FYNNEI. V shed 5 bases and J shed 2 bases, with 16 bases lying between them. CDR3 nucleotide sequence: TGTGCCAGCAGTTCCGGCCCCCCCGGGGGCAATCAGCCCCAGCATTTT. This translates into CASSSGPPGGNQPQHF.

This rearrangement joins TRBV4-2 to TRBJ2-7, with a tentative D call TRBD2 (6 bases). V lost 0 bases and J 7 bases, leaving 13 bases between the germline ends. CDR1 is LGHNA, CDR2 YNFKEQ, per germline. The CDR3 consists of 14 residues. Written as DNA, the CDR3 is TGTGCCAGCAGCCAAGACCTGACTAGGATAGAGCAGTACTTC. Translating gives CASSQDLTRIEQYF.